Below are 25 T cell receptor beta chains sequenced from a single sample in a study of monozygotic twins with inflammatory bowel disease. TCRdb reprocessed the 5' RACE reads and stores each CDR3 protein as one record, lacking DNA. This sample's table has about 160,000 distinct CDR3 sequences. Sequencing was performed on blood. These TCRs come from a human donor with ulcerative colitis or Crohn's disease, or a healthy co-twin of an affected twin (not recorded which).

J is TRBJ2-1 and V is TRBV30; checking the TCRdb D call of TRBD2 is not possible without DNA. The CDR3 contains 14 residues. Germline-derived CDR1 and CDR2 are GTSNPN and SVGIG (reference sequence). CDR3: CAWGLAVSYNEQFF.

The CDR3 spells CASSEGRTKNIQYF. This chain links TRBV7-9 with TRBJ2-4; the D call of TRBD2 rests on TCRdb alone, since no DNA is present to check it. The CDR3 runs to 14 residues. Germline V gives CDR1 SEHNR, CDR2 FQNEAQ (reference sequence).

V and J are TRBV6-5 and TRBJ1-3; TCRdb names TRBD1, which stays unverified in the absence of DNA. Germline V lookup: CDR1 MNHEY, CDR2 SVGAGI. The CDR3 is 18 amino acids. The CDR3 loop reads CASSYLPLSGGSGNTIYF.

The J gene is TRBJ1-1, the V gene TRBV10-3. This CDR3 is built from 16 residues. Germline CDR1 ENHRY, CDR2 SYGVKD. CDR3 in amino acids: CAIKRRGWSMNTEAFF.

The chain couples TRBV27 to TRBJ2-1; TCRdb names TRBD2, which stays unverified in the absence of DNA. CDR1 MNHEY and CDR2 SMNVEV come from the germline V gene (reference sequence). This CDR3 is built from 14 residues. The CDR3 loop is CASSRSGFYNEQFF.

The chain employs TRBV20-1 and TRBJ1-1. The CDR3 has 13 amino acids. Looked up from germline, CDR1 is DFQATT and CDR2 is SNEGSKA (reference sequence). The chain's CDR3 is CSARGGRNTEAFF.

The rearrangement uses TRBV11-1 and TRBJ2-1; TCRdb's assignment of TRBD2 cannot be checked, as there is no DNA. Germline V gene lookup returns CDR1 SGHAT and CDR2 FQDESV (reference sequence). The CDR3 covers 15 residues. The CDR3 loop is CASSRHSGGDNEQFF.

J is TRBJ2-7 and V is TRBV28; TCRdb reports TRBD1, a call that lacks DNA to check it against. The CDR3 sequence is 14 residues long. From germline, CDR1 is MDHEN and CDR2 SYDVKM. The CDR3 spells CASSPIGGYYEQYF. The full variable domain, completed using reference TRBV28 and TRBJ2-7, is DVKVTQSSRYLVKRTGEKVFLECVQDMDHENMFWYRQDPGLGLRLIYFSYDVKMKEKGDIPEGYSVSREKKERFSLILESASTNQTSMYLCASSPIGGYYEQYFGPGTRLTVT.

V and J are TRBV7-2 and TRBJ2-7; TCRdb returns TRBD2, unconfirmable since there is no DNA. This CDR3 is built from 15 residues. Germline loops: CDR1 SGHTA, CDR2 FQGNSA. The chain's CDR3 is CASSPRTSRTYEQYF.

The CDR3: CSVEGSGLGTEAFF. The chain combines TRBV29-1 with TRBJ1-1. Germline CDR1 SQVTM, CDR2 ANQGSEA. The CDR3 contains 14 residues.

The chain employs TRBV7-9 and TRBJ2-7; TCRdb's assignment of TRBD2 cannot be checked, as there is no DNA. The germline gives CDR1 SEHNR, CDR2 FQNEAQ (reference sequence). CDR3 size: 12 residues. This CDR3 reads CASSTGPYEQYF.

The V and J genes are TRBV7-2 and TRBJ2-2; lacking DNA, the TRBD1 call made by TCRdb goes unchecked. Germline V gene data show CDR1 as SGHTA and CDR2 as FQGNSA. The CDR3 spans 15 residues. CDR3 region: CASSLTGSQTGELFF.

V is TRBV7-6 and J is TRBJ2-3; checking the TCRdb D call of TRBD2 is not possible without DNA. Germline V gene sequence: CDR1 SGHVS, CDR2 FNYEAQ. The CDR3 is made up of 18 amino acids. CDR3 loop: CASSLAGLAGVGTDTQYF.

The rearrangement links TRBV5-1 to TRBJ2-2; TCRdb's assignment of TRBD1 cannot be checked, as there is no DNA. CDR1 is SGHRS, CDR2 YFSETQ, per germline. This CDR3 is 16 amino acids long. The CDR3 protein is CASSQDNRANTGELFF. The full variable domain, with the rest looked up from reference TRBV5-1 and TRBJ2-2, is KAGVTQTPRYLIKTRGQQVTLSCSPISGHRSVSWYQQTPGQGLQFLFEYFSETQRNKGNFPGRFSGRQFSNSRSEMNVSTLELGDSALYLCASSQDNRANTGELFFGEGSRLTVL.

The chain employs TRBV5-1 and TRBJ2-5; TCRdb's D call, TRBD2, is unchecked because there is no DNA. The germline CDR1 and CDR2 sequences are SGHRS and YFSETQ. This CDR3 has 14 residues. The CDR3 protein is CASSSSGFQETQYF.

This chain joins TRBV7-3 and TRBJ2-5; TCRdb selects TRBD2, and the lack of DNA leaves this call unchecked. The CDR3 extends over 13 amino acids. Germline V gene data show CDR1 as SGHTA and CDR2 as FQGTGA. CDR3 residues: CASSLDRRETQYF.

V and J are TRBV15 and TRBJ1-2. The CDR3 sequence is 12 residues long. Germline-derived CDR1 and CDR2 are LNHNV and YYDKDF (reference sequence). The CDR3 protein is CATSRRDYGYTF.

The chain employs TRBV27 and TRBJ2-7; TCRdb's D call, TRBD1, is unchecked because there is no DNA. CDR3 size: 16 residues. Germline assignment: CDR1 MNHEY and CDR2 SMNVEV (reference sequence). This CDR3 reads CASRAEVRDRENEQYF.

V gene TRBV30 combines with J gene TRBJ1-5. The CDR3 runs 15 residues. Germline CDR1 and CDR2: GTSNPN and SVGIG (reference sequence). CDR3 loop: CAWSADLHGNQPQHF.

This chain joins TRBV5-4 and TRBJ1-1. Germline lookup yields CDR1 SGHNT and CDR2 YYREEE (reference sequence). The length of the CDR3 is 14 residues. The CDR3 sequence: CASSPGGVGTEAFF.

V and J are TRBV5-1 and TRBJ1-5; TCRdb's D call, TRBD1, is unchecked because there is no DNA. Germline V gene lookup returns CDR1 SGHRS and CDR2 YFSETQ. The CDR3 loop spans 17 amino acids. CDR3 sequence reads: CASSLGGLGFSNQPQHF.

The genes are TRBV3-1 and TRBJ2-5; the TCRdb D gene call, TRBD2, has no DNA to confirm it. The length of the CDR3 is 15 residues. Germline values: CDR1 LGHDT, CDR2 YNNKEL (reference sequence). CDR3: CASSQDTRGQETQYF.

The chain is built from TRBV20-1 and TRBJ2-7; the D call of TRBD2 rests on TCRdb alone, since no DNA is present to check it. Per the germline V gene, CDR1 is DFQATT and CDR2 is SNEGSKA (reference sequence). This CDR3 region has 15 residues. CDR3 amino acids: CSAKAPPGEIKSQYF.

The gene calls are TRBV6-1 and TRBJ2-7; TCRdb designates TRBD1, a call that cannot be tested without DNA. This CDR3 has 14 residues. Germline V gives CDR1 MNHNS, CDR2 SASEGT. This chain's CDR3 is CASSPFDRGHEQYF.

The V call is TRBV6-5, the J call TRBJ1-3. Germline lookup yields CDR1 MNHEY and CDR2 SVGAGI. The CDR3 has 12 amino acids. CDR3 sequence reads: CASRTGGNTIYF.